These 14 T cell receptor beta chains share one sample of origin, sequenced in a study of T cell therapy after organ transplantation. The antigens for these receptors are not known. The table came from immunoSEQ multiplex PCR; TCRdb's copy has only in-frame clones and leaves some out. The table includes about 17,000 clones, roughly 87% detected once. Regarding time point: 20-29 weeks after completion of therapy. Sample: CD8+ T cells from blood, taken after autologous CMV-specific T cell therapy. All receptors come from a human patient who had received a solid organ transplant and had CMV disease. Some of the T cells might come from the graft donor.

This clone appeared once. This chain links TRBV2 with TRBJ2-3; D is perhaps TRBD1 (6 bases). Trimming removed 10 bases from V and 1 base from J, with 15 bases in between. Germline V lookup: CDR1 SNHLY, CDR2 FYNNEI. The CDR3 length is 14 residues. DNA of the CDR3: TGTGCCACCAGGACAGTCCGGCGCACAGATACGCAGTATTTT. Its translation is CATRTVRRTDTQYF.

The chain carries TRBV2 and TRBJ1-5, with D unresolved. The germline CDR1 and CDR2 sequences are SNHLY and FYNNEI. The CDR3 extends over 15 amino acids. Trimming removed 0 bases from V and 4 bases from J, with 10 bases in between. This CDR3 reads CASSEALHSNQPQHF. CDR3 nucleotide sequence: TGTGCCAGCAGTGAAGCCCTTCACAGTAATCAGCCCCAGCATTTT.

The V gene is TRBV10-2, the J gene TRBJ1-1; TRBD1 is a possible D gene (5 bases). CDR3 size: 13 residues. Germline CDR1 is WSHSY and CDR2 is SAAADI. Trimming shortened V by 7 bases and J by 0 bases, and 9 bases separated the two germline ends. CDR3 coding DNA: TGCGCCAGCACCGGGACGGTGAACACTGAAGCTTTCTTT. Its protein product is CASTGTVNTEAFF.

The chain links TRBV6-4 to TRBJ2-2, with D perhaps given as TRBD1 or TRBD2 (6 bases each). Trimming stripped 2 bases from V and 3 bases from J, with 7 bases between. Germline lookup yields CDR1 MRHNA and CDR2 SNTAGT. This CDR3 contains 14 residues. In DNA, the CDR3 is TGTGCCAGCAGTGACAGGGGGGACACCGGGGAGCTGTTTTTT. Amino acids: CASSDRGDTGELFF.

The rearrangement joins TRBV30 to TRBJ2-3; D is unclear. V gave up 1 base and J gave up 3 bases, with 8 bases separating them. The CDR3 length is 13 residues. CDR1 GTSNPN and CDR2 SVGIG come from the germline V gene (reference sequence). The CDR3 loop is CAWSAQRTDTQYF. The CDR3 DNA reads TGTGCCTGGAGTGCCCAAAGGACAGATACGCAGTATTTT.

V usage is TRBV10-1 and J usage is TRBJ1-4; unclear D gene. Germline V gene sequence: CDR1 WNHNN, CDR2 SYGVQD (reference sequence). Trimming cost V 0 bases and J 1 base, with 6 bases left between them. The CDR3 sequence is 15 residues long. CDR3 in DNA: TGCGCCAGCAGTGAGTCATGCAGAACTAATGAAAAACTGTTTTTT. Translating gives CASSESCRTNEKLFF.

The chain has TRBV7-2 and TRBJ2-2, with a weak D call TRBD1 (5 bases). Trimming removed 2 bases at V and 7 bases at J, with 14 bases between. The length of the CDR3 is 15 residues. The germline V gene has CDR1 SGHTA and CDR2 FQGNSA. CDR3 DNA sequence: TGTGCCAGCAGCTTATTAATCAGGGTTGGCGGGGAGCTGTTTTTT. Translating gives CASSLLIRVGGELFF.

The CDR3 region is CASTLIQGGEETQYF. In DNA form, the CDR3 reads TGTGCCAGCACCTTGATACAGGGGGGTGAGGAGACCCAGTACTTC. The rearrangement uses TRBV6-5 and TRBJ2-5, with 8 nucleotides matching TRBD1. This CDR3 spans 15 amino acids. Germline V gives CDR1 MNHEY, CDR2 SVGAGI. With 7 bases clipped from V and 5 bases from J, the junction kept 12 bases outside the gene matches.

This chain uses TRBV7-9 with TRBJ2-7; tentative D call: TRBD2 (5 bases). This CDR3 is built from 15 residues. The germline V and J ends were trimmed by 4 bases and 0 bases, with 13 bases remaining between them. Germline V CDR1 and CDR2: SEHNR, FQNEAQ (reference sequence). The CDR3 coding sequence is TGTGCCAGCAGCTCGACTGGACGGGACTCCTACGAGCAGTACTTC. This sequence encodes CASSSTGRDSYEQYF.

J is TRBJ2-7 and V is TRBV5-6; 10 bases agree with TRBD1. Trimming removed 5 bases from V and 2 bases from J; junction bases left unmatched: 10. Germline-derived CDR1 and CDR2 are SGHDT and YYEEEE. The CDR3 has 16 amino acids. The CDR3 DNA reads TGTGCCAGCAGTTCCTCACCGGGACAGGGGCCCTACGAGCAGTACTTC. Protein: CASSSSPGQGPYEQYF.

The chain is built from TRBV7-9 and TRBJ2-6; D is undetermined. This CDR3 comprises 13 residues. Trimming left V 7 bases short and J 1 base short, with 5 bases between. Germline CDR1 is SEHNR and CDR2 is FQNEAQ (reference sequence). As DNA, the CDR3 is TGTGCCAGCACCAGTTCTGGGGCCAACGTCCTGACTTTC. This translates into CASTSSGANVLTF. The full variable domain, rest sourced from reference TRBV7-9 and TRBJ2-6, is DTGVSQNPRHKITKRGQNVTFRCDPISEHNRLYWYRQTLGQGPEFLTYFQNEAQLEKSRLLSDRFSAERPKGSFSTLEIQRTEQGDSAMYLCASTSSGANVLTFGAGSRLTVL.

The chain uses TRBV2 and TRBJ2-7; 7 bases line up with TRBD1. The ends lost 8 bases at V and 5 bases at J; junction bases unmatched: 3. CDR3 length: 11 amino acids. The germline V gene encodes CDR1 SNHLY and CDR2 FYNNEI. As DNA, the CDR3 is TGTGCCAGCCATGACAGGGACGAGCAGTACTTC. Its translation: CASHDRDEQYF.

The gene calls are TRBV11-1 and TRBJ2-7, with 12 bases matching TRBD1. V dropped 3 bases and J dropped 3; count of bases not matched to a gene: 9. Looked up from germline, CDR1 is SGHAT and CDR2 is FQDESV (reference sequence). The CDR3 has 17 residues. CDR3 DNA: TGTGCCAGCAGCTTCCGGGACAGGGGGCTTTCGGACTACGAGCAGTACTTC. This translates into CASSFRDRGLSDYEQYF.

This chain connects TRBV7-3 to TRBJ1-6; D ambiguous. V dropped 3 bases and J dropped 7 bases, with 13 bases sitting between them. This CDR3 is 15 amino acids long. Germline-derived CDR1 and CDR2 are SGHTA and FQGTGA. The CDR3 coding sequence is TGTGCCAGCAGCTTGGAAGGGATGCCAAATTCACCCCTCCACTTT. Residues: CASSLEGMPNSPLHF.